Sequencing of this T cell receptor beta chain was carried out in a study of blood T cell repertoires in COVID-19. Trimming cost V 11 bases and J 5 bases, with 15 bases left between them. Germline loops: CDR1 SEHNR, CDR2 FQNEAQ (reference sequence). The CDR3 has 12 residues. Participant-given clinical history determined each cohort assignment. The method was immunoSEQ multiplex PCR; TCRdb's version includes in-frame clones alone and lacks a portion of them. The top ten clones hold 1.3% of a sample with about 380,000 clones, approximately 89% of them seen once. V is TRBV7-9 and J is TRBJ2-5; D not certain. This receptor was taken from a man aged 25 to 40 who had recovered from COVID-19. Sequences were obtained from PBMCs or T cells enriched from blood (not recorded which). CDR3 sequence (DNA): TGTGCCGGCCTAAAGCCCGGGGAGACCCAGTACTTC. Its protein is CAGLKPGETQYF.